A selection of T cell receptor beta chains follows, all from one sample in a study of blood T cells in healthy people across ages. TCRdb passed the 5' RACE reads through MiXCR, listing each CDR3 protein once. The sample shows 800,000 to 1,300,000 distinct CDR3 sequences, about 25% of them seen only once. These same data were also listed under a study on T cells of mothers and their children.

Material for sequencing was blood. These receptors were collected from a girl aged 2 to 10 in good health. Each CDR3 is given with its conserved first and last residue. D genes are given only for firm matches. For some rows the clone size is stated as once, few or many, or as a class when expanded; others skip it.

j_call clone_size d_call v_call cdr3_nt cdr3_aa
TRBJ1-1 NA TRBD1 TRBV20-1 TGCAGTGCCCAAATGGACAGGGAAGGCCCTGAAGCTTTCTTT CSAQMDREGPEAFF
TRBJ2-3 few NA TRBV5-1 TGCGCCAGCAGCTTTCTCCGTGGGCGGGGGCGCACAGATACGCAGTATTTT CASSFLRGRGRTDTQYF
TRBJ2-1 NA TRBD1 TRBV10-3 TGTGCCGTCCGGGACAGGGGTTACAATGAGCAGTTCTTC CAVRDRGYNEQFF
TRBJ2-7 NA TRBD1 TRBV4-1 TGCGCCAGCAGCCCTAACACTCCACGAGTGACAGGGAGAAACTTTTACGAGCAGTACTTC CASSPNTPRVTGRNFYEQYF
TRBJ2-7 few TRBD1 TRBV27 TGTGCCAGCAGTCCACTGACAGGGGGCCTCTACGAGCAGTACTTC CASSPLTGGLYEQYF
TRBJ1-5 NA NA TRBV12-3/TRBV12-4 TGTGCCAGCAGTGACGTGGAAAGCAAGCCCCAGCATTTT CASSDVESKPQHF
TRBJ2-5 few NA TRBV7-9 TGTGCCAGCAGCTTAGCTGATGGGGCCAAAGAGACCCAGTACTTC CASSLADGAKETQYF
TRBJ2-7 few TRBD2 TRBV7-8 TGTGCCAGCAGCTTCCGGAGGATGACTAGCGGGCAGTACTTC CASSFRRMTSGQYF
TRBJ2-5 once TRBD1 TRBV14 TGTGCCAGCAGCCAAGATCTGGCCGGGACAGGAGGGACCCAGTACTTC CASSQDLAGTGGTQYF
TRBJ2-2 few NA TRBV29-1 TGCAGCGCCTCGATGCGGTACACCGGGGAGCTGTTTTTT CSASMRYTGELFF
TRBJ2-4 few NA TRBV6-4 TGTGCCAGCAGTGACGGCCCAGGGGGGAACATTCAGTACTTC CASSDGPGGNIQYF
TRBJ2-7 few TRBD1 TRBV20-1 TGCAGTGCCACAACTCACCGATCCGGGACAGGGGGCCGCGAGCAGTACTTC CSATTHRSGTGGREQYF
TRBJ1-1 few TRBD1 TRBV2 TGTGCCACATGGGACAGGGGGCTTTCTGGAGCTTTCTTT CATWDRGLSGAFF
TRBJ2-1 few NA TRBV27 TGTGCCAGCAGTTTACTTGTCGAGGGGGGACCCAATGAGCAGTTCTTC CASSLLVEGGPNEQFF